A single sample gave rise to the 10 T cell receptor beta chains below, sequenced in a study of beta chain features in type 1 diabetes. Sequenced material consisted of expressed TCRB transcripts (all of the isolated RNA was reverse transcribed). The assay was immunoSEQ multiplex PCR, and TCRdb's table has in-frame clones only and misses some. The top ten hold around 0.02% of the sample, which has 900,000 or so clones, roughly 16% seen once. Sequenced sample: naive CD4+ T cells from blood. The source is a woman aged 18-29 years in good health.

The J gene is TRBJ1-1, the V gene TRBV4-2, with D unresolved. Trimming left V 0 bases short and J 1 base short, with 6 bases between. CDR1 is LGHNA, CDR2 YNFKEQ, per germline. The CDR3 extends over 14 amino acids. CDR3 sequence reads: CASSQEGRNTEAFF. CDR3 in DNA: TGTGCCAGCAGCCAAGAAGGTCGGAACACTGAAGCTTTCTTT.

The rearrangement links TRBV28 to TRBJ2-1; perhaps TRBD2 as D (6 bases). The V gene lost 1 base and the J gene lost 2 bases, with 9 bases spanning the gap. Germline V gives CDR1 MDHEN, CDR2 SYDVKM. The CDR3 runs to 15 residues. The CDR3 protein is CASSLLSGAYNEQFF. Written as DNA, the CDR3 is TGTGCCAGCAGTTTATTGTCGGGAGCCTACAATGAGCAGTTCTTC.

This clone has ten or more counts. This sequence joins TRBV4-3 and TRBJ2-2, with D hard to call. CDR3 length equals 14 residues. Trimming pared 0 bases from V and 4 bases from J, leaving 6 bases between. The germline gives CDR1 LGHNA, CDR2 YSLEER. The CDR3 DNA reads TGCGCCAGCAGCCAAGACTACGCCACCGGGGAGCTGTTTTTT. Amino acid sequence: CASSQDYATGELFF.

The chain uses TRBV18 and TRBJ2-4; no clear D gene. V lost 2 bases and J lost 0, with 14 bases in between. CDR1 and CDR2 from the germline V gene are KGHSH and LQKENI. The CDR3 totals 17 residues. DNA of the CDR3: TGTGCCAGCTCACCAAAGAACGCACCGTTAGCCAAAAACATTCAGTACTTC. Translated, it gives CASSPKNAPLAKNIQYF.

The DNA of the CDR3 is TGTGCCAGCAGCTTATTTTCGTTGCCGTCAGGGGTGGGGAATGAGCAGTTCTTC. Translation gives CASSLFSLPSGVGNEQFF. V usage is TRBV13 and J usage is TRBJ2-1; possible D gene TRBD1, 6 bases. This CDR3 comprises 18 residues. Germline CDR1 reads PRHDT; CDR2 reads FYEKMQ (reference sequence). The V end lost 2 bases, the J end lost 7 bases, and 24 bases lay between the germline ends.

This clone has just a few counts. This chain uses TRBV18 with TRBJ2-7; 7 bases map to TRBD1. The CDR3 is 14 residues long. CDR1 KGHSH and CDR2 LQKENI come from the germline V gene. With 4 bases clipped from V and 2 bases from J, the junction kept 5 bases outside the gene matches. Here the CDR3 DNA reads TGTGCCAGCTCACTCGGACAGGAGACCTACGAGCAGTACTTC. Translation gives CASSLGQETYEQYF.

The chain employs TRBV27 and TRBJ2-7; D not resolved. The CDR3 is 11 residues long. Per the germline V gene, CDR1 is MNHEY and CDR2 is SMNVEV (reference sequence). The germline V and J ends were trimmed by 8 bases and 6 bases, with 11 bases remaining between them. Here the CDR3 reads CASRHSREQYF. As DNA, the CDR3 is TGTGCCAGCCGACACTCCCGCGAGCAGTACTTC.

CDR3 residues: CASSISGYQPQHF. In DNA form, the CDR3 reads TGTGCCAGTAGTATTAGCGGGTATCAGCCCCAGCATTTT. V and J are TRBV19 and TRBJ1-5, with D unclear. The length of the CDR3 is 13 residues. Trimming shortened V by 3 bases and J by 5 bases, and 8 bases separated the two germline ends. Germline CDR1 reads LNHDA; CDR2 reads SQIVND (reference sequence).

This rearrangement joins TRBV7-2 to TRBJ2-1; no clear D. V lost 3 bases and J lost 5, with 11 bases in between. CDR1 SGHTA and CDR2 FQGNSA come from the germline V gene. The CDR3 totals 14 residues. In nucleotides, the CDR3 is TGTGCCAGCAGCTTGGCGTCAGGAAACAATGAGCAGTTCTTC. Its protein is CASSLASGNNEQFF. The complete variable domain, with remaining parts taken from reference TRBV7-2 and TRBJ2-1, reads GAGVSQSPSNKVTEKGKDVELRCDPISGHTALYWYRQSLGQGLEFLIYFQGNSAPDKSGLPSDRFSAERTGGSVSTLTIQRTQQEDSAVYLCASSLASGNNEQFFGPGTRLTVL.

This clone appeared a few times. CDR3 sequence: CASSLGWGHGTEAFF. The CDR3 nucleotides are TGTGCCAGCAGCCTAGGATGGGGCCATGGCACTGAAGCTTTCTTT. This sequence joins TRBV7-9 and TRBJ1-1; TRBD1 might be the D (5 bases). Trimming stripped 5 bases from V and 4 bases from J, with 17 bases between. From germline, CDR1 is SEHNR and CDR2 FQNEAQ (reference sequence). This CDR3 contains 15 residues.